This TCR beta chain was retrieved from a study of blood T cell repertoires in COVID-19. Study overall: Sites across the United States, Italy and Spain contributed samples from acute and convalescent COVID-19. In each case, the material was cDNA or gDNA derived from T cells, B-cell-depleted T cells, or PBMCs.

Germline CDR1 is SQVTM and CDR2 is ANQGSEA. The CDR3 spans 13 residues. V was cut by 7 bases and J by 1 base, with 13 bases left in between. Per the original methods: For nucleated cells, counts were estimated from reference gene primer amplification. Libraries were prepared by immunoSEQ multiplex PCR; TCRdb keeps only in-frame clonotypes and omits some of them. The V and J calls and the clone size are those of that table, but D and trimming were determined from the DNA. Of a few hundred thousand clones listed, 75% to 90% are singletons. Enrolled during active infection, Seattle patients were then followed longitudinally. A few counts support this clone.

The chain couples TRBV29-1 to TRBJ1-2; TRBD1 might be the D (5 bases). This TCR was recovered from a woman in her sixties with COVID-19, enrolled during active disease. What was sequenced was peripheral blood. As DNA, the CDR3 is TGCAGCGACTCGTCAGGGAATAACTATGGCTACACCTTC. Translated: CSDSSGNNYGYTF.